The sample holds many counts of the clone carrying this TCR beta chain. The antigen is unknown. The data are from a study of T cells in Graves' hyperthyroidism and ophthalmopathy. General observations from the study: For ophthalmopathy, model prediction preceded onset by a median 6.5 months.

The CDR3 regions of TCR beta were amplified from RNA transcripts. The HTBI set primed first-round TCR CDR3 RT-PCR. TCRdb reprocessed the multiplex PCR reads with MiXCR, giving one entry per CDR3 protein. Among approximately 610,000 distinct CDR3 sequences listed, roughly a sixth were seen once. The junction had 5 bases not matched to a gene; V was cut back by 6 bases and J by 5 bases. The length of the CDR3 is 14 residues. The sample taken for sequencing was blood. The chain has TRBV12-3 or TRBV12-4 and TRBJ1-5, with 9 bases that match TRBD1. The receptor's source is a woman aged 18-29 years with Graves' hyperthyroidism. In DNA form, the CDR3 reads TGTGCCAGCAGCGGGACAGGGTGGGATCAGCCCCAGCATTTT. As protein: CASSGTGWDQPQHF.